This T cell receptor beta chain came from a study of blood T cell repertoires in COVID-19. Trimming removed 5 bases from V and 1 base from J; junction bases left unmatched: 4. Germline values: CDR1 MNHEY, CDR2 SMNVEV (reference sequence). The CDR3 is 15 residues long. Original methodology: By means of reference gene primer amplification, nucleated cell counts were estimated. Libraries were prepared by immunoSEQ multiplex PCR; TCRdb keeps only in-frame clonotypes and omits some of them. D and trimming were read from the DNA, whereas the V and J calls and clone size are those reported in that table. This sample has about 28,000 clones, with around 89% found just once.

Sequencing was performed on peripheral blood. J is TRBJ2-7 and V is TRBV27; TRBD2 agrees at 11 bases. The clonotype was recovered from a human donor in a cohort sampled during active COVID-19. Here the CDR3 reads CASSTSGGGSYEQYF. As DNA, the CDR3 is TGTGCCAGCAGTACTAGCGGGGGAGGGTCCTACGAGCAGTACTTC.